This T cell receptor (beta chain) came from a study of control samples from healthy donors and cancer patients. CDR1 is MNHEY and CDR2 is SVGEGT in the germline V gene. CDR3 length equals 16 residues. J gave up 4 bases and V 3 bases, and 10 bases lay outside the gene matches. This clone was detected a few times. Clones were sequenced by immunoSEQ multiplex PCR, and TCRdb holds only the in-frame ones, with some missing. The table includes around 26,000 clones, around 86% detected once. The chain is built from TRBV6-2 or TRBV6-3 and TRBJ1-2, with 8 bases aligning to TRBD1. This TCR derives from a man in his 60s with colorectal cancer. The sample was PBMCs. The CDR3 DNA reads TGTGCCAGCAGTTATCCAGGGGGCAGAACGGCCTATGGCTACACCTTC. As protein: CASSYPGGRTAYGYTF.